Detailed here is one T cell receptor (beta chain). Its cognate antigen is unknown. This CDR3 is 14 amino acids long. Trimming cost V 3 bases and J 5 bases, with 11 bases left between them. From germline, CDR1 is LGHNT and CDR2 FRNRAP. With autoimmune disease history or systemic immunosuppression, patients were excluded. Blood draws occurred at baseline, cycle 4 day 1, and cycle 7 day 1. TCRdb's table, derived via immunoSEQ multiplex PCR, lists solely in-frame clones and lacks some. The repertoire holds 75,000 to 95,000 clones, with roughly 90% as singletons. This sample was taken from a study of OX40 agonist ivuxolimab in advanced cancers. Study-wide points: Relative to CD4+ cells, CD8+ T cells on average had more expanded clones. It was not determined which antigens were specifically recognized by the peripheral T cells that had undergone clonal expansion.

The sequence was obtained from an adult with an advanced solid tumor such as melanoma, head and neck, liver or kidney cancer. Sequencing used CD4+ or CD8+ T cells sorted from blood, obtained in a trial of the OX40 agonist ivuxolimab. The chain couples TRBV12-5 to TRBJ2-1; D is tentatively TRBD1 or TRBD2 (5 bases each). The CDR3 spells CASGLSGTHNEQFF. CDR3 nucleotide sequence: TGTGCTAGTGGTTTATCAGGGACCCACAATGAGCAGTTCTTC.